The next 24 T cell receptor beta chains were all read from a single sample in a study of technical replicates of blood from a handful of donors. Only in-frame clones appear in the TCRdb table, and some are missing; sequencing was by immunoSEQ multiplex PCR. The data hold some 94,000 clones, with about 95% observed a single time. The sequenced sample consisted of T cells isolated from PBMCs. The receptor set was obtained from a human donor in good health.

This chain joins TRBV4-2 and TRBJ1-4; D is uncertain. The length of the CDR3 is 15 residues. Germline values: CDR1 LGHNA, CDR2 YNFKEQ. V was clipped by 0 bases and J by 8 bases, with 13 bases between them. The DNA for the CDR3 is TGTGCCAGCAGCCAAGATAACTACCGTGACGAAAAACTGTTTTTT. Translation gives CASSQDNYRDEKLFF.

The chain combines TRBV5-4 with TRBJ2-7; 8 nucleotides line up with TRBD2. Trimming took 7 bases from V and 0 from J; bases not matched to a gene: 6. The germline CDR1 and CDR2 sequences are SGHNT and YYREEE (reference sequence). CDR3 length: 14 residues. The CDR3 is CASGSGRDSYEQYF. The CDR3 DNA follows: TGTGCCAGCGGAAGCGGGAGAGACTCCTACGAGCAGTACTTC.

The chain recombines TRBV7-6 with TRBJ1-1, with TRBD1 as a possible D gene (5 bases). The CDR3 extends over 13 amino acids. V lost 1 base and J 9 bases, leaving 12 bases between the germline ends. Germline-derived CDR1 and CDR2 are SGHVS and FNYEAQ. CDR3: CASSLEDSAKAFF. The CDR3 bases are TGTGCCAGCAGCTTAGAAGACAGCGCAAAAGCTTTCTTT.

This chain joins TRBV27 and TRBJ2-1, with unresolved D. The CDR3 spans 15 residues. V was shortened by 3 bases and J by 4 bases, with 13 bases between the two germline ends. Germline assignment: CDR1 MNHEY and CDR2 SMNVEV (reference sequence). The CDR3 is CASSLGVLNYNEQFF. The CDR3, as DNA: TGTGCCAGCAGTTTGGGCGTGCTAAATTACAATGAGCAGTTCTTC.

This chain's CDR3 is CASAGREGRGNEQFF. The CDR3 DNA reads as TGCGCCAGCGCCGGGCGGGAGGGCCGGGGTAATGAGCAGTTCTTC. V and J are TRBV10-2 and TRBJ2-1; the match to TRBD2 covers 9 bases. This CDR3 has 15 amino acids. J lost 7 bases, V lost 8 bases, and 12 bases had no gene match. In germline, CDR1 is WSHSY, CDR2 SAAADI.

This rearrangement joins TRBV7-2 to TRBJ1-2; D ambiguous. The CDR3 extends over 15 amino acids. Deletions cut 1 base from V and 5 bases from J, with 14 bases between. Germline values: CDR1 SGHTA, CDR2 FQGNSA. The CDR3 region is CASSLEAREFYGYTF. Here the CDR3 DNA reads TGTGCCAGCAGCTTAGAGGCAAGGGAGTTTTATGGCTACACCTTC.

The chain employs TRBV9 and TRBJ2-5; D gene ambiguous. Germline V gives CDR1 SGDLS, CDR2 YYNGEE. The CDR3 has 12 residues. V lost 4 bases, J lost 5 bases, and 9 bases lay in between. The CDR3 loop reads CASSSSKETQYF. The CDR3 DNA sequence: TGTGCCAGCAGCTCCTCTAAGGAGACCCAGTACTTC.

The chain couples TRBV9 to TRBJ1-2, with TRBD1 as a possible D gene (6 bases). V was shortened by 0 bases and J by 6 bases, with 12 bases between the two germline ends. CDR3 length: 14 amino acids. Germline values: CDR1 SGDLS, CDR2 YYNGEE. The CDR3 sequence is CASSVDGGRNGYTF. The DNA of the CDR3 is TGTGCCAGCAGCGTAGATGGGGGCCGGAATGGCTACACCTTC.

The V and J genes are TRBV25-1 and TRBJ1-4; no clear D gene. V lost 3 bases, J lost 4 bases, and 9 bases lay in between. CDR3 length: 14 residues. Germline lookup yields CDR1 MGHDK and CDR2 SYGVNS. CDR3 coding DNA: TGTGCCAGCAGTGATTACACGTATAATGAAAAACTGTTTTTT. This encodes CASSDYTYNEKLFF.

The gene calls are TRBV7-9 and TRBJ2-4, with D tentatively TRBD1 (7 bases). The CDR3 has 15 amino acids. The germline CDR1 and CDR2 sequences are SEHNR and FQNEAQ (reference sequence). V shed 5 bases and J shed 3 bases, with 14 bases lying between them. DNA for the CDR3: TGTGCCAGCAGCCTCCGTCAGGGGGGCAAAAACATTCAGTACTTC. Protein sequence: CASSLRQGGKNIQYF.

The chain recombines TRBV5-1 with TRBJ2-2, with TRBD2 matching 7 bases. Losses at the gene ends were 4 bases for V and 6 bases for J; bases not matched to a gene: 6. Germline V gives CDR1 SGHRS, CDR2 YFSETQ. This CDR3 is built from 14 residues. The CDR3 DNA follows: TGCGCCAGCAGCCGCTTACGGGAGGCCGGGGAGCTGTTTTTT. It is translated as CASSRLREAGELFF.

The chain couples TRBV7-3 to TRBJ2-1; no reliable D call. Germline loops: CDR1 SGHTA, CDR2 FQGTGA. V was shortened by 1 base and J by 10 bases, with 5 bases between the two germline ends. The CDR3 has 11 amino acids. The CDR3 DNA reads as TGTGCCAGCAGCTTAATCGGGGAGCAGTTCTTC. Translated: CASSLIGEQFF. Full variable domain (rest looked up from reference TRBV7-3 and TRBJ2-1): GAGVSQTPSNKVTEKGKYVELRCDPISGHTALYWYRQSLGQGPEFLIYFQGTGAADDSGLPNDRFFAVRPEGSVSTLKIQRTERGDSAVYLCASSLIGEQFFGPGTRLTVL.

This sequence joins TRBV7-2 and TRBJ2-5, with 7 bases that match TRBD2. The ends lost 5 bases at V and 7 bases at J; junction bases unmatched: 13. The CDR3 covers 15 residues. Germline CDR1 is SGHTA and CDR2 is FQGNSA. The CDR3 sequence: CASSANLAVRVTQYF. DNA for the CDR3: TGTGCCAGCAGCGCAAATCTAGCGGTTAGGGTGACCCAGTACTTC.

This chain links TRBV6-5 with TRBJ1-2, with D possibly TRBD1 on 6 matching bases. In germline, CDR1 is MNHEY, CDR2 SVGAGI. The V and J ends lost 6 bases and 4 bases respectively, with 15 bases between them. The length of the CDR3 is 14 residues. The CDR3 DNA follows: TGTGCCAGCAGCCCGGCGGGGGGCGGCTATGGCTACACCTTC. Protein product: CASSPAGGGYGYTF.

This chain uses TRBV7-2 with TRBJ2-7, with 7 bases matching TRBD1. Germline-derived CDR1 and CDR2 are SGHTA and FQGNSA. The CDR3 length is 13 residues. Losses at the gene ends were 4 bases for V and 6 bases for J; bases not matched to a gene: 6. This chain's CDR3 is CASSSPQGVEQYF. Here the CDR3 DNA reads TGTGCCAGCAGCTCCCCGCAGGGGGTCGAGCAGTACTTC.

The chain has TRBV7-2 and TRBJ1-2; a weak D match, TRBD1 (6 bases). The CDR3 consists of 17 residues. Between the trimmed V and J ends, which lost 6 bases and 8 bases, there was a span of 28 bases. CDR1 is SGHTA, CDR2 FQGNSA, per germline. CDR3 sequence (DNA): TGTGCCAGCAGTTCCGGCGGGGGGGCCCTTCGATCAGGGGGCTACACCTTC. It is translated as CASSSGGGALRSGGYTF.

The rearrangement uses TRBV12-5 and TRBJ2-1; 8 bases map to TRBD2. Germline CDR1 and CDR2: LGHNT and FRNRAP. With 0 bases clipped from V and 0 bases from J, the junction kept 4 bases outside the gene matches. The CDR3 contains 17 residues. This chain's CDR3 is CASGLVLADSSYNEQFF. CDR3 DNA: TGTGCTAGTGGTTTGGTACTAGCGGATAGCTCCTACAATGAGCAGTTCTTC.

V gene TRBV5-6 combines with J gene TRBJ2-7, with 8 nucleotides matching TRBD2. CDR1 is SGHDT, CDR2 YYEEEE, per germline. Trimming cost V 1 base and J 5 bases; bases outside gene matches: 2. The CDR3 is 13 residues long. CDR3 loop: CASSLSGGDEQYF. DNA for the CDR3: TGTGCCAGCAGCTTGTCGGGGGGGGACGAGCAGTACTTC.

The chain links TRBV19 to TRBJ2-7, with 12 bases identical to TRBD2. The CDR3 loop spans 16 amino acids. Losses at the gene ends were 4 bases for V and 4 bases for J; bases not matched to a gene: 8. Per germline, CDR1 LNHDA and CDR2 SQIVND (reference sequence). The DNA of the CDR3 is TGTGCCAGTAGTACCTCTGGACTAGCGGGAATATACGAGCAGTACTTC. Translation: CASSTSGLAGIYEQYF.

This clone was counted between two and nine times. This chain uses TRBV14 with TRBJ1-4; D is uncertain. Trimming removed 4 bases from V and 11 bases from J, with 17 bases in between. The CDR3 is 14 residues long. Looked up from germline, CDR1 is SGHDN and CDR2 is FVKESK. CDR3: CASSPHTWPEKLFF. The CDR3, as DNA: TGTGCCAGCAGCCCGCATACTTGGCCGGAGAAACTGTTTTTT.

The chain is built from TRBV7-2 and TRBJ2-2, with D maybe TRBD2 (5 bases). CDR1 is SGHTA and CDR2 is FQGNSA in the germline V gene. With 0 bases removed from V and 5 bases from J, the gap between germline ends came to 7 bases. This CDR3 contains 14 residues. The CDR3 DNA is TGTGCCAGCAGCTTAGCGCCGGGGACCGGGGAGCTGTTTTTT. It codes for CASSLAPGTGELFF.

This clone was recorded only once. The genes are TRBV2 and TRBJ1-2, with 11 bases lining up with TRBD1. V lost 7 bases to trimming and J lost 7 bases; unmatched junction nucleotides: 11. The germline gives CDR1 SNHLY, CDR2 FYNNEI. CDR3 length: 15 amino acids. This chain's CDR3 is CASTGQGADWGGYTF. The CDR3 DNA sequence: TGTGCCAGCACCGGACAGGGGGCAGATTGGGGTGGCTACACCTTC.

CDR3 protein: CASSSLTANTEAFF. CDR3 DNA sequence: TGTGCCAGCAGTTCCTTGACAGCGAACACTGAAGCTTTCTTT. The genes are TRBV28 and TRBJ1-1; the D gene is possibly TRBD1 (5 bases). The V and J ends lost 4 bases and 1 base respectively, with 10 bases between them. The CDR3 is 14 amino acids. CDR1 and CDR2 from the germline V gene are MDHEN and SYDVKM.

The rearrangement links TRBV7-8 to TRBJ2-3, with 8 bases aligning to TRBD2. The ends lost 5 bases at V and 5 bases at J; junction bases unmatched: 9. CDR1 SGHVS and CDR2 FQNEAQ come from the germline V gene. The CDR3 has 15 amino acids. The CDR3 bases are TGTGCCAGCAGCGAGGGAGCGGGGGCAGGAGATACGCAGTATTTT. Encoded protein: CASSEGAGAGDTQYF.